Included here is one TCR beta chain sequence, with context. Its antigen is as yet unknown. The sample belongs to a study of shared clonotypes between healthy human individuals. Study-level background: Serving as donors were a couple of women and three men, whose ages spanned 18 to 49.

At the deep level, the assay was run. Method: immunoSEQ multiplex PCR; TCRdb's copy keeps in-frame clones and lacks some. The table lists millions of clones, 90% to 95% of them singletons. Cells designated naive CD8 were CD45RO-negative and were positively selected for CCR7, with terminally differentiated effector memory CD45RA+ cells excluded. Study observations and caveats: Naive CD4 clonotype sharing across several donors was about 5.3%. Sorted-subset samples were not fully sequenced, rarefaction indicated.

This CDR3 spans 16 amino acids. Germline lookup yields CDR1 SGHNT and CDR2 YENEEA. J gave up 6 bases and V 1 base, and 3 bases lay outside the gene matches. The source of this sequence is a man between 18 and 35 years old in good health. Some clones in this sample may be carry-over from other donors' samples. The specimen was naive CD8+ T cells from PBMCs. This chain connects TRBV11-3 to TRBJ2-1; 13 bases line up with TRBD2. The CDR3 sequence is CASSLAGLAGVNEQFF. DNA for the CDR3: TGTGCCAGCAGCTTAGCCGGACTAGCGGGAGTCAATGAGCAGTTCTTC.